This T cell receptor (beta chain) was documented in a study of shared clonotypes between healthy human individuals (TCRdb year 2020). Study-level background: A couple of women and three men aged 18 to 49 years were included in the cohort. To estimate repertoire size and how much clonotypes are shared between individuals, the study performed deep sequencing of blood TCR repertoires from roughly five healthy adults. To increase sequencing depth and limit assay-specific biases, TCR repertoire library preparation and sequencing were carried out by different laboratories using diverse techniques. Leukapheresis yielded between about 0.85 and 10 billion PBMCs per donor. Findings and caveats that apply to the study as a whole: Based on pairwise subsampling, the degree of clonotype sharing among donors was expected to be affected by sequencing depth. Only blood was sampled, and tissue TCR repertoires likely differ from those in blood. Because the study included a small number of donors, the genetic and exposure-history diversity represented was limited.

Using the deep immunoSEQ assay, multiplex PCR amplified TCR CDR3 regions from genomic DNA. Extracted genomic DNA from each cell subset was distributed evenly across all wells of several immunoSEQ 96-well plates, and each plate was treated as a replicate. For unsorted PBMC, each replicate PCR was loaded with about 300 ng genomic DNA, equivalent to approximately 33,000 T cell genomes. Ten immunoSEQ deep assay plates were used to sequence unsorted PBMC genomic DNA. Purified libraries were quantified with a Qubit 3.0 fluorometer, sized on a Bioanalyzer 2100, and re-quantified with the KAPA Library Quantification kit. A separate single-read 150-cycle Illumina NextSeq 550 flow cell was used to sequence each immunoSEQ 96-well plate. Processing in the source paper ran as follows. The immunoSEQ output contained only junctional sequences without quality scores, so filtering could not match that applied to full-length reads. Sequences were annotated with PyIR, a Python wrapper for IgBLAST v1.9, and V/J genes and CDR3 were assigned using IMGT germline references. Reads with weak V/J assignments (E-value above 1e-6), missing CDR3, stop codons, out-of-frame junctions, or ambiguous translated residues were removed. V3J clonotypes were defined as sequences sharing an identical inferred V gene, J gene, and CDR3 amino acid sequence. To compute the percentage overlap between repertoires, the number of shared unique clonotypes was divided by the size of the smaller repertoire. Repertoire richness was assessed with RTK rarefaction, the Chao1 estimator, and Recon v2.1 estimates of unobserved clonotypes. TCRdb took over this immuneACCESS table, retaining in-frame rearrangements with V and J assigned. Such tables are incomplete; in checked studies, under half of the missing clones stem from an unresolved V gene, and the remainder is unexplained. The DNA was the basis for D and trimming; V, J and clone size are from that table. The sample includes fewer than 650,000 clones, with roughly 72% observed a single time. Jointly, the top ten make up approximately 12% of the sample.

Regarding this clone: Its recognized antigen is unknown. Within one base of it there is no much larger clone, and no base qualities were kept.

Donors were healthy HIV-negative adults with no recently reported acute infections or vaccinations. Every donor was a Caucasian adult residing in Nashville, Tennessee, USA. For unsorted samples, 90 million or so PBMCs were counted, and genomic DNA was extracted using the QIAamp DNA Blood Mini kit. After blood collection by leukapheresis, PBMCs were isolated using Ficoll-Histopaque density gradient centrifugation and then cryopreserved in the vapor phase of liquid nitrogen. Spanning cysteine to phenylalanine, the CDR3 consists of 13 amino acids. Of the read, only the CDR3 DNA is kept; its 39 bases are in frame from base 1. The CDR1 and CDR2 encoded by the germline V gene are ENHRY and SYGVKD. The V and J ends are trimmed by 10 bases and 1 base, leaving 13 bases between them.

This TCR came from a woman in her 40s in good health. Some clones in this sample may be carry-over from other donors' samples. The specimen sequenced was PBMCs. The chain employs TRBV10-3 and TRBJ2-5; the D call could be TRBD1 or TRBD2, with each sharing 5 bases. The DNA sequence reads TGTGCCACCCACTCCGGGACCCAAGAGACCCAGTACTTC. It translates to CATHSGTQETQYF.